Presented here are 7 T cell receptor beta chains from one specimen sequenced in a study of regulatory and conventional T cells in RAG deficiency. Conventional CD4+ T cells were sorted from blood as CD25-low CD127-high cells. Profiling relied on immunoSEQ multiplex PCR, and the TCRdb table lists in-frame clones only, not all of them. The profile shows more than 35,000 clones, approximately 90% of them singletons. This same sample was also taken into another study, of regulatory T cells. From that report: The PCR used 52 TRBV and 13 TRBJ primers.

The sequenced sample consisted of CD4+ effector T cells sorted from blood. All receptors come from a human donor in good health.

This clone occurred a few times. The chain combines TRBV28 with TRBJ1-4; possibly TRBD1 for D (5 bases). Germline V gives CDR1 MDHEN, CDR2 SYDVKM. The CDR3 loop spans 13 amino acids. V lost 7 bases to trimming and J lost 5 bases, with 11 bases between them. CDR3: CASIQGSNEKLFF. The CDR3 coding sequence is TGTGCCAGCATTCAGGGTTCGAATGAAAAACTGTTTTTT.

The chain uses TRBV27 and TRBJ1-1; D is perhaps TRBD1 (5 bases). The V end lost 1 base, the J end lost 5 bases, and 11 bases lay between the germline ends. In germline, CDR1 is MNHEY, CDR2 SMNVEV (reference sequence). The CDR3 is made up of 14 amino acids. The CDR3 DNA reads TGTGCCAGCAGTTTATTGGGGCGGCTGACTGAAGCTTTCTTT. It specifies CASSLLGRLTEAFF.

The chain employs TRBV7-8 and TRBJ2-2; TRBD2 matches 12 bases. J lost 4 bases, V lost 1 base, and 1 base had no gene match. The CDR3 consists of 16 residues. Germline V gives CDR1 SGHVS, CDR2 FQNEAQ. The DNA for the CDR3 is TGTGCCAGCAGCTTAGGGACTAGCGGGGTCACCGGGGAGCTGTTTTTT. It encodes CASSLGTSGVTGELFF.

This sequence joins TRBV10-2 and TRBJ1-6, with TRBD1 identical over 8 bases. The CDR3 loop spans 15 amino acids. CDR1 and CDR2 (germline): WSHSY, SAAADI. J lost 6 bases, V lost 7 bases, and 8 bases had no gene match. CDR3 DNA sequence: TGCGCCAGCAATACCAAAGACAGGGGTAATTCACCCCTCCACTTT. Its translation: CASNTKDRGNSPLHF.

The chain links TRBV6-5 to TRBJ2-7; 8 nucleotides align to TRBD1. Per the germline V gene, CDR1 is MNHEY and CDR2 is SVGAGI. This CDR3 spans 15 amino acids. V shed 5 bases, J shed 1 base, and the junction held 7 bases outside the gene matches. The CDR3 DNA reads TGTGCCAGCAGTGGCGGACAGGGATCATCCTACGAGCAGTACTTC. This gives the protein CASSGGQGSSYEQYF.

The chain employs TRBV6-1 and TRBJ2-7; TRBD2 matches at 7 bases. The V gene end was trimmed by 0 bases and the J gene end by 5 bases; junction bases not matched to a gene: 7. This CDR3 contains 15 residues. Germline CDR1 MNHNS, CDR2 SASEGT. The CDR3 region has the DNA TGTGCCAGCAGTGAAGCGGGGGTGGGGAGGGACGAGCAGTACTTC. It translates to CASSEAGVGRDEQYF.

This clone was observed a handful of times. The V and J genes are TRBV6-4 and TRBJ2-1; D perhaps matches TRBD1 (5 bases). This CDR3 spans 13 amino acids. Trimming left V 3 bases short and J 5 bases short, with 8 bases between. Germline V gene data show CDR1 as MRHNA and CDR2 as SNTAGT. The CDR3 DNA reads TGTGCCAGCAGTGATTTAGGGGACAATGAGCAGTTCTTC. It specifies CASSDLGDNEQFF.